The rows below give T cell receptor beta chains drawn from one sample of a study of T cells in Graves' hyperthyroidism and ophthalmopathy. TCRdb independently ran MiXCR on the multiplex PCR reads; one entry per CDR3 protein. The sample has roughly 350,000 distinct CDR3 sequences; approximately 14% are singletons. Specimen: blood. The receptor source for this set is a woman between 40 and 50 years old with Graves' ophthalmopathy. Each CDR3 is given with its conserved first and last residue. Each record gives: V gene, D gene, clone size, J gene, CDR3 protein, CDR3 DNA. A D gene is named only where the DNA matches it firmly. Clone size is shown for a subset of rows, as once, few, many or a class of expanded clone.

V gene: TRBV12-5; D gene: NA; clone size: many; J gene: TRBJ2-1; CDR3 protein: CASGGGTVSSYNEQFF; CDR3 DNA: TGTGCTAGTGGTGGGGGGACCGTGAGCTCCTACAATGAGCAGTTCTTC
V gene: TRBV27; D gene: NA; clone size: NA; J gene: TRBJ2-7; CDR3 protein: CASSLDGNYEQYF; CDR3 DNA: TGTGCCAGCAGTTTAGATGGAAACTACGAGCAGTACTTC
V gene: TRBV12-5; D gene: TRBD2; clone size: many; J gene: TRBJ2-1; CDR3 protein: CASGLVGRSGGYRHNEQFF; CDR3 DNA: TGTGCTAGTGGTTTGGTAGGGAGGAGCGGGGGCTATCGGCACAATGAGCAGTTCTTC
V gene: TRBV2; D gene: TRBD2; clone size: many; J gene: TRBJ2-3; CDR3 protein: CASSEQRGGADTQYF; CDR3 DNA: TGTGCCAGCAGTGAACAGCGGGGTGGGGCAGATACGCAGTATTTT
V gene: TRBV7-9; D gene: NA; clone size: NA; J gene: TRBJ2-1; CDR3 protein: CASSPPYYNEQFF; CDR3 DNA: TGTGCCAGCAGCCCCCCGTATTACAATGAGCAGTTCTTC
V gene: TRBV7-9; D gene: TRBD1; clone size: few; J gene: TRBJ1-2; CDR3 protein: CASSETGTGYTF; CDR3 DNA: TGTGCCAGCAGCGAGACAGGGACTGGCTACACCTTC
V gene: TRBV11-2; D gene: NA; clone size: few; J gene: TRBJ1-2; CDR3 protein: CASSTQSYGYTF; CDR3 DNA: TGTGCCAGCAGCACTCAGTCTTATGGCTACACCTTC
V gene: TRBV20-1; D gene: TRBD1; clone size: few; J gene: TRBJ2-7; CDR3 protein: CSARTGGRTYEQYF; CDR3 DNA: TGCAGTGCTAGAACAGGGGGCAGGACCTACGAGCAGTACTTC
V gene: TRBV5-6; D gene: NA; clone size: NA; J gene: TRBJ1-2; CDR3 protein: CASSVDRGGYTF; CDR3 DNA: TGTGCCAGCAGCGTAGACCGTGGGGGCTACACCTTC
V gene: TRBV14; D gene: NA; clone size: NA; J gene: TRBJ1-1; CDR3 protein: CASSLGGYRGDTEAFF; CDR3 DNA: TGTGCCAGCAGCCTAGGGGGTTATCGAGGGGACACTGAAGCTTTCTTT
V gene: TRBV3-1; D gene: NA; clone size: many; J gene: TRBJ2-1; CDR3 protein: CASSPRRPGVETRDEQFF; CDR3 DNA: TGTGCCAGCAGCCCCCGACGTCCGGGGGTTGAGACACGGGATGAGCAGTTCTTC
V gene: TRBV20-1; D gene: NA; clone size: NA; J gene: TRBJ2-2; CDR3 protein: CSARDEDSGARGLFF; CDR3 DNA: TGCAGTGCTAGAGATGAGGATAGCGGTGCCCGGGGGCTGTTTTTT
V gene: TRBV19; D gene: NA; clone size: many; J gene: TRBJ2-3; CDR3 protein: CASSISGARTDTQYF; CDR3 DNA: TGTGCCAGTAGTATCTCAGGGGCTCGCACAGATACGCAGTATTTT
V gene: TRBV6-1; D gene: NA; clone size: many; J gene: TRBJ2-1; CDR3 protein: CASSIYGEGDYNEQFF; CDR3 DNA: TGTGCCAGCAGCATCTACGGAGAAGGGGATTATAATGAGCAGTTCTTC
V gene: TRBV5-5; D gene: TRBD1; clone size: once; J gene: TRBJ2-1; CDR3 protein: CASSIPGTGGLDEQFF; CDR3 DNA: TGTGCCAGCAGCATACCCGGGACAGGGGGGCTTGATGAGCAGTTCTTC
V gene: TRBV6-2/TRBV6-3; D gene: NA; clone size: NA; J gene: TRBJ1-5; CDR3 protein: CASSSQSDYQPQHF; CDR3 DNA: TGTGCCAGCAGTTCGCAGTCAGATTATCAGCCCCAGCATTTT
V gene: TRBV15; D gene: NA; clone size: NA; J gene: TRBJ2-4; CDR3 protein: CATSTGGASIQYF; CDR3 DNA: TGTGCCACCAGCACTGGGGGGGCTTCAATTCAGTACTTC
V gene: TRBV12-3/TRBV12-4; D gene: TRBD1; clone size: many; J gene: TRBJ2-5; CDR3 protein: CASSFQRGRETQYF; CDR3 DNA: TGTGCCAGCAGTTTCCAGAGGGGGCGGGAGACCCAGTACTTC
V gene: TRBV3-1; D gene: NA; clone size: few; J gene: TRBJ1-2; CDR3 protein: CASSPLGGGYTF; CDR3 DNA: TGTGCCAGCAGCCCCCTCGGAGGTGGCTACACCTTC
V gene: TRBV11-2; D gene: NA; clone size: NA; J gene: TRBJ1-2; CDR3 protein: CASGSPNYGYTF; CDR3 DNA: TGTGCCAGCGGCTCCCCTAACTATGGCTACACCTTC
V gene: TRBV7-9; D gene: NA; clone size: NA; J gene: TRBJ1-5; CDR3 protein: CASSLDTTYQPQHF; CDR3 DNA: TGTGCCAGCAGCTTAGACACCACATATCAGCCCCAGCATTTT
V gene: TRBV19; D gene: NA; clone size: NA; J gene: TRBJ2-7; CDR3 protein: CASSIGSLGSYEQYF; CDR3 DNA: TGTGCCAGTAGTATAGGCTCCCTGGGCTCCTACGAGCAGTACTTC
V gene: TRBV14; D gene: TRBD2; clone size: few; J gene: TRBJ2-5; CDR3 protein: CASSRATGTSGPYQETQYF; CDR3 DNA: TGTGCCAGCAGTCGAGCAACCGGGACTAGCGGGCCTTACCAAGAGACCCAGTACTTC
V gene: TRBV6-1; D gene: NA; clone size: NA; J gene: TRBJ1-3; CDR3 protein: CASSTGGQTGNTIYF; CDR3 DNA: TGTGCCAGCAGCACGGGGGGGCAGACTGGAAACACCATATATTTT
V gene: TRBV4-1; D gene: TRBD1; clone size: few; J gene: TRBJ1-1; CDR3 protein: CASSRDRGWTEAFF; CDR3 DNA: TGCGCCAGCAGCCGTGACAGGGGATGGACTGAAGCTTTCTTT
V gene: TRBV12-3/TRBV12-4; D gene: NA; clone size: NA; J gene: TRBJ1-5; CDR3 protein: CASSLAPVSNQPQHF; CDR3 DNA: TGTGCCAGCAGTTTAGCCCCTGTTAGCAATCAGCCCCAGCATTTT
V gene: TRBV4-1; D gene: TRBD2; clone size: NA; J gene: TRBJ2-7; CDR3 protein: CASSQDTASGREQYF; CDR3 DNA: TGCGCCAGCAGCCAAGATACGGCTAGCGGGAGGGAGCAGTACTTC
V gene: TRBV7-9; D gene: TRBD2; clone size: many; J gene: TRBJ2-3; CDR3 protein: CASSITPGLAESTDTQYF; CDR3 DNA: TGTGCCAGCAGCATCACCCCCGGGCTAGCGGAGAGCACAGATACGCAGTATTTT
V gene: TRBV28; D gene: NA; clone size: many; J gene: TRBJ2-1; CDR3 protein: CASSGGGAAYNEQFF; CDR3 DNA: TGTGCCAGCTCGGGGGGCGGGGCCGCCTACAATGAGCAGTTCTTC
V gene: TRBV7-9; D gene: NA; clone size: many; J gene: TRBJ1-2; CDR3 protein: CASSLGEVSYGYTF; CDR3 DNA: TGTGCCAGCAGCCTAGGGGAAGTATCCTATGGCTACACCTTC
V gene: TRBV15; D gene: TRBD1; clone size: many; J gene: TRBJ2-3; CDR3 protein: CATSGKVDRAATQYF; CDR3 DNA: TGTGCCACCAGCGGAAAGGTAGACAGGGCAGCGACGCAGTATTTT
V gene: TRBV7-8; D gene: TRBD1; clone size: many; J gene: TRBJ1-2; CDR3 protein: CASSQGGMMGYTF; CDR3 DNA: TGTGCCAGCAGCCAGGGGGGAATGATGGGCTACACCTTC
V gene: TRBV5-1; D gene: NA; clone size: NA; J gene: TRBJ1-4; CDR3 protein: CASKVTGKGEKLFF; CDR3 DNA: TGCGCCAGCAAGGTTACAGGGAAGGGGGAAAAACTGTTTTTT
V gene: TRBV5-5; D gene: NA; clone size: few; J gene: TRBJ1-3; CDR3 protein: CASSLAGGISGNTIYF; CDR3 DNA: TGTGCCAGCAGCTTGGCCGGGGGGATCTCTGGAAACACCATATATTTT
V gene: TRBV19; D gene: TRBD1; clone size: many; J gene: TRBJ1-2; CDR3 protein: CASSIQGARYGYTF; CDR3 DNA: TGTGCCAGTAGTATCCAGGGGGCGCGGTATGGCTACACCTTC
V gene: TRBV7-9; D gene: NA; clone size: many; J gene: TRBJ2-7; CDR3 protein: CASSLGTGLLRYEQYF; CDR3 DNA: TGTGCCAGCAGCTTAGGAACGGGACTCCTAAGGTACGAGCAGTACTTC
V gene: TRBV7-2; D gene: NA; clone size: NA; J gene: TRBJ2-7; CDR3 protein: CASSKYSYEQYF; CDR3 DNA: TGTGCCAGCTCAAAGTACTCCTACGAGCAGTACTTC
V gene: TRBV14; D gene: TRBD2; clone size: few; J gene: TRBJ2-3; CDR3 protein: CASSQDPLVLAGISTDTQYF; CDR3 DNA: TGTGCCAGCAGCCAAGATCCCCTCGTACTAGCGGGAATAAGCACAGATACGCAGTATTTT
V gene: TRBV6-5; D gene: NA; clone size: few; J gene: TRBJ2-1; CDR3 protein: CASSYTGEQFF; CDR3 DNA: TGTGCCAGCAGTTACACGGGTGAGCAGTTCTTC
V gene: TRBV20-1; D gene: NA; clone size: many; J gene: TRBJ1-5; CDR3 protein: CSARAGAGNQPQHF; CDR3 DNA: TGCAGTGCTAGAGCGGGGGCTGGCAATCAGCCCCAGCATTTT
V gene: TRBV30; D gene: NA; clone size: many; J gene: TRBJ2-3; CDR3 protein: CAWSRSSGTDTQYF; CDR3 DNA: TGTGCCTGGAGTCGGTCTAGCGGCACAGATACGCAGTATTTT
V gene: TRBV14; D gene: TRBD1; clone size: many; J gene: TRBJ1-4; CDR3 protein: CASSQRQGSNEKLFF; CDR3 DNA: TGTGCCAGCAGCCAACGACAGGGGAGTAATGAAAAACTGTTTTTT
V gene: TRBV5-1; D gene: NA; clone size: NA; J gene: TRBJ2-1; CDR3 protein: CASSSVGTGLSLMQFF; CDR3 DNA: TGCGCCAGCAGCTCCGTCGGGACGGGCCTATCATTAATGCAGTTCTTC
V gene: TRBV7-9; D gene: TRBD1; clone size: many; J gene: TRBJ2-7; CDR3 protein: CASSSRTGWYEQYF; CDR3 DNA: TGTGCCAGCAGCTCCCGGACAGGTTGGTACGAGCAGTACTTC
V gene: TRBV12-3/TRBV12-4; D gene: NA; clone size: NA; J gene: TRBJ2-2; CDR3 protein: CASSLGGGQGGELFF; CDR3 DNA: TGTGCCAGCAGTTTGGGGGGGGGCCAGGGCGGGGAGCTGTTTTTT
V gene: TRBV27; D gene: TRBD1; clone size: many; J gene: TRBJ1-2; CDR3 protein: CASSPDREGGYGYTF; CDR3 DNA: TGTGCCAGCAGTCCTGACAGGGAAGGGGGCTATGGCTACACCTTC
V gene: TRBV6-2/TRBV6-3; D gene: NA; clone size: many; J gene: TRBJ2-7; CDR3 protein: CASSYGSDSYEQYF; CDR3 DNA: TGTGCCAGCAGTTACGGCAGTGACTCCTACGAGCAGTACTTC
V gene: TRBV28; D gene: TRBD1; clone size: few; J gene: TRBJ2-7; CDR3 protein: CASTGGSLDSYEQYF; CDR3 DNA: TGTGCCAGTACAGGGGGCTCATTGGACTCCTACGAGCAGTACTTC
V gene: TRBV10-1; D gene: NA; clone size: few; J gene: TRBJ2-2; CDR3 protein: CASSETPGGELFF; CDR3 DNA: TGCGCCAGCAGTGAGACCCCGGGCGGGGAGCTGTTTTTT